This TCR beta chain was profiled in a study of blood T cell repertoires in COVID-19. This CDR3 has 14 amino acids. Per the germline V gene, CDR1 is LNHDA and CDR2 is SQIVND (reference sequence). J gave up 6 bases and V 6 bases, and 6 bases lay outside the gene matches. Data came from immunoSEQ multiplex PCR; TCRdb stores just in-frame clones and leaves some out. The sample consists of 250,000 to 350,000 clones, approximately 91% of them appearing once. The sequence was collected from a woman aged 60-75 years with acute or convalescent COVID-19. The chain links TRBV19 to TRBJ2-5; 11 nucleotides match TRBD2. The sequenced material came from peripheral blood. The CDR3 region has the DNA TGTGCCAGTAGCGTTAGCGGGGGGGCGAAGACCCAGTACTTC. Translating gives CASSVSGGAKTQYF. Looking up the rest from reference TRBV19 and TRBJ2-5 gives the full variable domain: DGGITQSPKYLFRKEGQNVTLSCEQNLNHDAMYWYRQDPGQGLRLIYYSQIVNDFQKGDIAEGYSVSREKKESFPLTVTSAQKNPTAFYLCASSVSGGAKTQYFGPGTRLLVL.